Shown below are 12 T cell receptor beta chains from a single sample sequenced in a study of persistence of HIV-infected CD4 T cells (dated by TCRdb to the early 2020s). These receptors have no identified antigens. TCRbeta repertoires were sequenced from genomic DNA with the immunoSEQ hsTCRB assay version 4 in survey mode. Entries here come from immuneACCESS through TCRdb and include only in-frame sequences with V and J called. Some clones fail to appear in such tables; in the studies checked, an unresolved V gene covers under half of the shortfall, and the cause of the remainder is unknown. Across this sample there are tens of thousands of clones, with about four fifths seen only once. The ten largest clones capture approximately 3% of the sample. In light of the paper, this sample's treatment or condition label describes: suppressive antiretroviral therapy. Cells were stimulated with lysates of CMV-infected fibroblasts at 9 to 10 ug/mL. Memory populations depleted of antigen-responding cells were obtained by sorting nonresponding CD40L-negative CD69-negative CD45RO-high memory CD4+ T cells.

This specimen was CD4+ T cells sorted from PBMCs after approximately 19-hour stimulation, taken from a patient who received antiretroviral therapy. This specimen's cell subset or site label, interpreted: CD40L-CD69- CD45RO-high memory CD4 T cells not responding to CMV lysate. Receptors originate from an adult man with HIV who was CMV-seropositive.

The chain uses TRBV6-5 and TRBJ2-2; no clear D. The germline V gene encodes CDR1 MNHEY and CDR2 SVGAGI. The CDR3 runs to 14 residues. The ends were cut back, 7 bases at V and 2 bases at J, with 11 bases in the middle. CDR3: CASTKTENTGELFF. The CDR3 bases are TGTGCCAGCACCAAGACGGAAAACACCGGGGAGCTGTTTTTT.

The chain couples TRBV18 to TRBJ1-5; D ambiguous. CDR1 KGHSH and CDR2 LQKENI come from the germline V gene. V was clipped by 4 bases and J by 7 bases, with 11 bases between them. The CDR3 length is 13 residues. The CDR3 spells CASSQGERQPQHF. In DNA, the CDR3 is TGTGCCAGCTCACAGGGAGAGCGGCAGCCCCAGCATTTT.

As DNA, the CDR3 is TGTGCCAGCAGTTTATCGAGGGGGCTTCGAGAAAAACTGTTTTTT. Translation gives CASSLSRGLREKLFF. The J gene is TRBJ1-4, the V gene TRBV27, with TRBD1 matching 7 bases. After removal of 0 bases from V and 8 bases from J, the junction contained 6 bases not matched to a gene. In germline, CDR1 is MNHEY, CDR2 SMNVEV (reference sequence). The CDR3 consists of 15 residues.

This clone has a single count. The chain employs TRBV7-2 and TRBJ2-7; D is possibly TRBD2 (5 bases). With 4 bases removed from V and 5 bases from J, the gap between germline ends came to 21 bases. This CDR3 has 16 amino acids. CDR1 and CDR2 (germline): SGHTA, FQGNSA. This chain's CDR3 is CASSSLVLNDGDEQYF. Written as DNA, the CDR3 is TGTGCCAGCAGCTCACTAGTCCTTAATGACGGGGACGAGCAGTACTTC.

The chain employs TRBV7-2 and TRBJ2-7; 7 nucleotides match TRBD2. Germline V gene lookup returns CDR1 SGHTA and CDR2 FQGNSA. With V trimmed by 6 bases and J by 7 bases, 15 bases remained unmatched. CDR3 length equals 15 residues. In nucleotides, the CDR3 is TGTGCCAGCAGTTCTACCGGGAGGTCCCCGGGGGAGCAGTACTTC. It yields the protein CASSSTGRSPGEQYF.

V is TRBV5-1 and J is TRBJ1-4; perhaps TRBD1 as D (5 bases). V was cut by 0 bases and J by 4 bases, with 10 bases left in between. CDR1 and CDR2 from the germline V gene are SGHRS and YFSETQ. This CDR3 has 15 residues. The CDR3, as DNA: TGCGCCAGCAGCTTGGATGGGACTGATAATGAAAAACTGTTTTTT. It yields the protein CASSLDGTDNEKLFF.

V gene TRBV18 combines with J gene TRBJ2-4, with D perhaps matching TRBD1 (5 bases). The CDR3 has 16 residues. Germline CDR1 reads KGHSH; CDR2 reads LQKENI. Trimming cost V 1 base and J 3 bases, with 13 bases left between them. CDR3 in amino acids: CASSPRQRSGKNIQYF. The CDR3 nucleotides are TGTGCCAGCTCACCACGACAGCGCTCCGGCAAAAACATTCAGTACTTC.

This chain joins TRBV5-1 and TRBJ2-7, with 7 bases matching TRBD1. CDR3 length: 15 amino acids. J was trimmed by 5 bases and V by 0 bases; bases with no gene match: 8. The germline V gene encodes CDR1 SGHRS and CDR2 YFSETQ. The CDR3 DNA follows: TGCGCCAGCAGCTTGGAGGCGACAGGGCTCCACGAGCAGTACTTC. As protein: CASSLEATGLHEQYF.

The chain links TRBV15 to TRBJ1-5; D unclear. This CDR3 is 14 amino acids long. Germline CDR1 and CDR2: LNHNV and YYDKDF (reference sequence). V lost 3 bases to trimming and J lost 5 bases, with 11 bases between them. CDR3 residues: CATSSLGYDQPQHF. The CDR3, as DNA: TGTGCCACCAGCAGCTTGGGCTACGATCAGCCCCAGCATTTT.

This chain joins TRBV5-1 and TRBJ2-2; D is undetermined. This CDR3 has 14 residues. From germline, CDR1 is SGHRS and CDR2 YFSETQ. Trimming cost V 5 bases and J 3 bases, with 11 bases left between them. CDR3 residues: CASRVVPDTGELFF. The CDR3 region has the DNA TGCGCCAGCAGGGTGGTACCAGACACCGGGGAGCTGTTTTTT. The full variable domain, its missing parts supplied by reference TRBV5-1 and TRBJ2-2, is KAGVTQTPRYLIKTRGQQVTLSCSPISGHRSVSWYQQTPGQGLQFLFEYFSETQRNKGNFPGRFSGRQFSNSRSEMNVSTLELGDSALYLCASRVVPDTGELFFGEGSRLTVL.

The chain is built from TRBV7-8 and TRBJ2-1; D possibly corresponds to TRBD1 (6 bases). Between the trimmed V and J ends, which lost 2 bases and 1 base, there was a span of 9 bases. Germline CDR1 reads SGHVS; CDR2 reads FQNEAQ. CDR3 length equals 15 residues. The CDR3 region has the DNA TGTGCCAGCAGCTTAAGGACAGAATCCTACAATGAGCAGTTCTTC. Protein: CASSLRTESYNEQFF.

This clone was seen a handful of times. The rearrangement links TRBV2 to TRBJ1-5, with 11 bases fitting TRBD1. J gave up 7 bases and V 7 bases, and 3 bases lay outside the gene matches. CDR1 SNHLY and CDR2 FYNNEI come from the germline V gene. There are 13 residues in the CDR3. The CDR3 region has the DNA TGTGCCAGCACGGGACAGGGGGGACAGCCCCAGCATTTT. Encoded protein: CASTGQGGQPQHF. Together with reference TRBV2 and TRBJ1-5, the CDR3 gives the full variable domain: EPEVTQTPSHQVTQMGQEVILRCVPISNHLYFYWYRQILGQKVEFLVSFYNNEISEKSEIFDDQFSVERPDGSNFTLKIRSTKLEDSAMYFCASTGQGGQPQHFGDGTRLSIL.